The 25 T cell receptor beta chains reported below all come from one sample, sequenced in a study of T-cell reconstitution after alpha-beta-depleted transplantation in children. Unique molecular identifiers were incorporated during preparation of the TCRbeta library. TCRdb re-derived calls from the PCR reads in MiXCR, one entry per CDR3 protein. The sample lists a few hundred thousand distinct CDR3 sequences; 20% to 30% were seen once. Sequences were derived from PBMCs, mostly from graft donor cells, sampled 360 days after TCRalphabeta/CD19-depleted stem cell transplant. These TCRs come from a female patient under 10 years old who had a stem cell transplant for congenital amegakaryocytic thrombocytopenia, so the T cells may come from the graft donor.

This clonotype was recorded once. This CDR3 reads CAFRPPSGATDTQYF. The DNA for the CDR3 is TGTGCCTTCAGGCCCCCCAGCGGGGCTACAGATACGCAGTATTTT. The genes are TRBV30 and TRBJ2-3; 7 bases map to TRBD2. The germline V gene encodes CDR1 GTSNPN and CDR2 SVGIG (reference sequence). J gave up 3 bases and V 7 bases, and 13 bases lay outside the gene matches. The CDR3 consists of 15 residues.

The V gene is TRBV6-1, the J gene TRBJ1-2; TRBD1 matches at 8 bases. V was clipped by 5 bases and J by 4 bases; unmatched bases: 12. Germline assignment: CDR1 MNHNS and CDR2 SASEGT. This CDR3 region has 16 residues. CDR3 bases: TGTGCCAGCAGTAGCCACATCCACAGGGGGGGCTATGGCTACACCTTC. This gives the protein CASSSHIHRGGYGYTF.

This chain uses TRBV10-3 with TRBJ1-2; no firm D call. The CDR3 has 15 residues. The ends were cut back, 0 bases at V and 5 bases at J, with 13 bases in the middle. Germline CDR1 and CDR2: ENHRY and SYGVKD. This CDR3 reads CAISESFVPWYGYTF. For the CDR3, the DNA is TGTGCCATCAGTGAGTCGTTTGTCCCTTGGTATGGCTACACCTTC.

The V gene is TRBV28, the J gene TRBJ1-5, with no clear D. The CDR3 has 12 residues. Germline assignment: CDR1 MDHEN and CDR2 SYDVKM. The V end was cut by 7 bases, the J end by 6 bases, with 10 bases between. The CDR3 loop is CASTTDPQPQHF. The DNA for the CDR3 is TGTGCCAGCACCACGGACCCTCAGCCCCAGCATTTT. Supplemented by reference TRBV28 and TRBJ1-5, the full variable domain reads DVKVTQSSRYLVKRTGEKVFLECVQDMDHENMFWYRQDPGLGLRLIYFSYDVKMKEKGDIPEGYSVSREKKERFSLILESASTNQTSMYLCASTTDPQPQHFGDGTRLSIL.

V gene TRBV3-1 combines with J gene TRBJ2-7, with D uncertain. The CDR3 loop spans 14 amino acids. The V gene lost 1 base and the J gene lost 2 bases, with 9 bases spanning the gap. Germline CDR1 and CDR2: LGHDT and YNNKEL (reference sequence). The CDR3 region is CASSQGSGAYEQYF. For the CDR3, the DNA is TGTGCCAGCAGCCAAGGGTCTGGGGCCTACGAGCAGTACTTC.

This clonotype was recorded a few times. This chain links TRBV2 with TRBJ2-2; D perhaps matches TRBD2 (5 bases). Looked up from germline, CDR1 is SNHLY and CDR2 is FYNNEI. The CDR3 length is 13 residues. With 5 bases removed from V and 6 bases from J, the gap between germline ends came to 10 bases. The CDR3 nucleotides read TGTGCCAGCAGTTTTGGAGGTGCCGGGGAGCTGTTTTTT. Protein sequence: CASSFGGAGELFF.

The chain uses TRBV15 and TRBJ2-7; TRBD1 agrees at 7 bases. CDR3 length: 17 residues. Germline assignment: CDR1 LNHNV and CDR2 YYDKDF (reference sequence). The junction had 10 bases not matched to a gene; V was cut back by 0 bases and J by 2 bases. DNA of the CDR3: TGTGCCACCAGCAGAGATTCCGTCCGGGACAGTCCCTACGAGCAGTACTTC. Its protein is CATSRDSVRDSPYEQYF. The full variable domain, its missing parts supplied by reference TRBV15 and TRBJ2-7, is DAMVIQNPRYQVTQFGKPVTLSCSQTLNHNVMYWYQQKSSQAPKLLFHYYDKDFNNEADTPDNFQSRRPNTSFCFLDIRSPGLGDTAMYLCATSRDSVRDSPYEQYFGPGTRLTVT.

As concerns this clonotype: Because the CDR3 is missing its conserved closing phenylalanine or tryptophan, this is likely a read error. This chain joins TRBV28 and TRBJ1-4, with 7 bases that match TRBD1. V lost 5 bases to trimming and J lost 6 bases; unmatched junction nucleotides: 9. Germline lookup yields CDR1 MDHEN and CDR2 SYDVKM. This CDR3 is built from 15 residues. This CDR3 reads CASSPYTGEDEKLFV. CDR3 nucleotide sequence: TGTGCCAGCAGTCCCTATACAGGGGAGGATGAAAAACTGTTTGTT.

This clonotype came up a few times. This chain links TRBV5-1 with TRBJ2-7; no definite D call. The CDR3 is 14 residues long. Germline V gene sequence: CDR1 SGHRS, CDR2 YFSETQ. Trimming shortened V by 0 bases and J by 9 bases, and 16 bases separated the two germline ends. Here the CDR3 reads CASSLEAHLRRQYF. The CDR3 DNA is TGCGCCAGCAGCTTGGAGGCCCACTTGCGGCGGCAGTACTTC.

A word on this clonotype: One end of the junction does not line up with germline, which may come from a read error. The chain carries TRBV4-3 and TRBJ2-3, with 8 bases lining up with TRBD2. The germline CDR1 and CDR2 sequences are LGHNA and YSLEER. The CDR3 extends over 15 amino acids. Written as DNA, the CDR3 is TGCGCCAGCAGCCAAGGTAGCGGGATCACAGATACGCATTATTTT. Translated, it gives CASSQGSGITDTHYF.

This clonotype occurred many times. This chain uses TRBV12-3 or TRBV12-4 with TRBJ1-5, with unresolved D. Between the trimmed V and J ends, which lost 3 bases and 9 bases, there was a span of 12 bases. This CDR3 is 13 amino acids long. The CDR3 DNA is TGTGCCAGCAGTTTCCACAGTGCCTGGCCCCAGCATTTT. Translating it yields CASSFHSAWPQHF.

The chain couples TRBV20-1 to TRBJ2-3; D gene ambiguous. V dropped 6 bases and J dropped 2 bases, with 21 bases sitting between them. The germline CDR1 and CDR2 sequences are DFQATT and SNEGSKA (reference sequence). CDR3 length: 16 amino acids. CDR3 residues: CSAFASASLLTDTQYF. The CDR3, as DNA: TGCAGTGCGTTCGCTTCAGCCTCCCTACTCACAGATACGCAGTATTTT.

This clonotype was seen only a few times. The chain employs TRBV27 and TRBJ1-2; 9 nucleotides line up with TRBD1. The germline CDR1 and CDR2 sequences are MNHEY and SMNVEV (reference sequence). The CDR3 totals 14 residues. V lost 5 bases to trimming and J lost 8 bases; unmatched junction nucleotides: 9. The chain's CDR3 is CASSRSEDRGGYTF. The CDR3 region has the DNA TGTGCCAGCAGTCGATCCGAGGACAGGGGAGGCTACACCTTC.

The chain combines TRBV10-3 with TRBJ2-7; D may be TRBD1 or TRBD2 (5 bases each). Germline CDR1 reads ENHRY; CDR2 reads SYGVKD. The CDR3 sequence is 16 residues long. With 2 bases removed from V and 2 bases from J, the gap between germline ends came to 16 bases. The chain's CDR3 is CAISEPNLGTPYEQYF. The CDR3 DNA follows: TGTGCCATCAGTGAGCCGAACCTAGGGACGCCCTACGAGCAGTACTTC.

This clonotype has only a few counts. J is TRBJ2-1 and V is TRBV7-9; 13 bases agree with TRBD2. The CDR3 has 17 amino acids. Per the germline V gene, CDR1 is SEHNR and CDR2 is FQNEAQ (reference sequence). The J segment lost 6 bases and the V segment lost 0 bases, leaving 5 bases of the junction unmatched. The CDR3 coding sequence is TGTGCCAGCAGCTTAGCGCGGAGACTAGCGGGGGGCAATGAGCAGTTCTTC. This gives the protein CASSLARRLAGGNEQFF.

The rearrangement links TRBV4-3 to TRBJ2-2; D is ambiguous. The CDR3 extends over 15 amino acids. Trimming removed 3 bases from V and 4 bases from J, with 12 bases in between. Germline CDR1 reads LGHNA; CDR2 reads YSLEER. CDR3 region: CASSQGHGSTGELFF. The CDR3 bases are TGCGCCAGCAGCCAGGGCCACGGTTCCACCGGGGAGCTGTTTTTT.

The rearrangement joins TRBV7-2 to TRBJ2-1; 12 bases align to TRBD2. CDR3 length equals 15 residues. V trimming: 2 bases; J trimming: 8 bases; junction bases outside the gene matches: 4. Germline V CDR1 and CDR2: SGHTA, FQGNSA. The CDR3 DNA sequence: TGTGCCAGCAGCTTAACTAGCGGGAGGTATGATGAGCAGTTCTTC. Encoded protein: CASSLTSGRYDEQFF.

This clonotype has only a few counts. CDR3 protein: CASSLVPVTTGELFF. The DNA for the CDR3 is TGTGCCAGCAGCTTAGTTCCGGTAACCACCGGGGAGCTGTTTTTT. The chain links TRBV11-1 to TRBJ2-2, with D uncertain. There are 15 residues in the CDR3. Trimming stripped 1 base from V and 4 bases from J, with 10 bases between. Germline CDR1 SGHAT, CDR2 FQDESV (reference sequence).

The rearrangement uses TRBV21-1 and TRBJ1-2. TRBV21-1 corresponds to a pseudogene. The CDR3 is made up of 16 amino acids. CDR3: CASSKVSGPHSSGYTF. DNA of the CDR3: TGTGCCAGCAGCAAAGTCTCCGGGCCTCACTCCTCTGGCTACACCTTC.

The chain links TRBV10-3 to TRBJ2-1, with D unclear. The CDR3 loop spans 14 amino acids. The germline V and J ends were trimmed by 7 bases and 6 bases, with 16 bases remaining between them. Looked up from germline, CDR1 is ENHRY and CDR2 is SYGVKD. The CDR3 reads CAITSTTMGNEQFF. The CDR3 DNA is TGTGCCATCACGTCCACGACAATGGGCAATGAGCAGTTCTTC.

A few counts support this clonotype. This chain joins TRBV6-1 and TRBJ1-4; TRBD1 aligns across 10 bases. CDR1 MNHNS and CDR2 SASEGT come from the germline V gene. V dropped 8 bases and J dropped 10; count of bases not matched to a gene: 10. CDR3 size: 14 residues. This CDR3 reads CASLPGDRGGKLFF. The CDR3 DNA is TGTGCCAGCCTCCCAGGGGACAGGGGCGGAAAACTGTTTTTT.

The V gene is TRBV20-1, the J gene TRBJ2-7, with 7 bases identical to TRBD1. The V and J ends lost 4 bases and 0 bases, in that order; junction bases with no gene match: 9. Germline V gives CDR1 DFQATT, CDR2 SNEGSKA (reference sequence). This CDR3 region has 15 residues. The CDR3 here is CSAIPSGTASYEQYF. In nucleotides, the CDR3 is TGCAGTGCTATACCTTCCGGGACAGCCTCCTACGAGCAGTACTTC.

This clonotype was recorded at least ten times. The chain couples TRBV18 to TRBJ2-7; tentative D call: TRBD2 (6 bases). The CDR3 sequence is 15 residues long. CDR1 and CDR2 from the germline V gene are KGHSH and LQKENI. Trimming removed 6 bases from V and 6 bases from J, with 21 bases in between. This CDR3 is CASSPTIGGAGEQYF. CDR3 nucleotides: TGTGCCAGCTCCCCGACCATCGGGGGAGCAGGCGAGCAGTACTTC.

The chain uses TRBV5-5 and TRBJ1-6, with D possibly matching TRBD1 (6 bases). This CDR3 spans 18 amino acids. Trimming cost V 3 bases and J 4 bases, with 20 bases left between them. Germline-derived CDR1 and CDR2 are SGHKS and YYEKEE (reference sequence). CDR3 sequence reads: CASSSRGDPHLYNSPLHF. The CDR3 bases are TGTGCCAGCAGCTCGAGGGGGGACCCACACCTTTATAATTCACCCCTCCACTTT. The variable domain in full, completed from reference TRBV5-5 and TRBJ1-6, reads DAGVTQSPTHLIKTRGQQVTLRCSPISGHKSVSWYQQVLGQGPQFIFQYYEKEERGRGNFPDRFSARQFPNYSSELNVNALLLGDSALYLCASSSRGDPHLYNSPLHFGNGTRLTVT.

The chain carries TRBV4-2 and TRBJ2-7, with D perhaps TRBD2 (6 bases). The length of the CDR3 is 15 residues. Per the germline V gene, CDR1 is LGHNA and CDR2 is YNFKEQ. Trimming took 3 bases from V and 0 from J, leaving 12 bases between them. The CDR3 DNA reads as TGTGCCAGCAGCCAGATAGCGGAGAGCTCCTACGAGCAGTACTTC. It is translated as CASSQIAESSYEQYF.